The clone carrying this T cell receptor beta chain was recorded a few times. Its antigen is as yet unknown. CDR1 and CDR2 from the germline V gene are LGHNT and FRNRAP. Trimming stripped 0 bases from V and 3 bases from J, with 11 bases between. The CDR3 runs to 15 residues. This specimen belongs to a study of a mutant IDH1 vaccine in newly diagnosed glioma. Across the study: The study gave patients eight vaccinations in weeks 1, 3, 5, 7, 11, 15, 19, 23. Patients received vaccination from 4-6 weeks after radiotherapy alone, or with temozolomide cycles. Treated patients had a mean age of 40.4 years and a roughly 62% male, around 38% female split. Regarding the study as a whole: Detectable vaccine-induced immune responses arose in about 93% of patients.

Libraries were prepared by immunoSEQ multiplex PCR; TCRdb keeps only in-frame clonotypes and omits some of them. The sample includes approximately 44,000 clones, approximately 88% of them seen just once. Described time point: week 23, last vaccination. In every dose of vaccine, 300 ug of mutant IDH1 20-mer peptide was given alongside topical imiquimod. V is TRBV12-5 and J is TRBJ1-1; D is uncertain. Sequencing was performed on PBMCs, taken from a glioma patient whose treatment included an IDH1 peptide vaccine. The clonotype originates from a woman younger than 35 with glioma. Some clones in this sample may be carry-over from other donors' samples. CDR3: CASGLVPGLDTEAFF. The CDR3, as DNA: TGTGCTAGTGGTTTGGTACCAGGATTGGACACTGAAGCTTTCTTT.